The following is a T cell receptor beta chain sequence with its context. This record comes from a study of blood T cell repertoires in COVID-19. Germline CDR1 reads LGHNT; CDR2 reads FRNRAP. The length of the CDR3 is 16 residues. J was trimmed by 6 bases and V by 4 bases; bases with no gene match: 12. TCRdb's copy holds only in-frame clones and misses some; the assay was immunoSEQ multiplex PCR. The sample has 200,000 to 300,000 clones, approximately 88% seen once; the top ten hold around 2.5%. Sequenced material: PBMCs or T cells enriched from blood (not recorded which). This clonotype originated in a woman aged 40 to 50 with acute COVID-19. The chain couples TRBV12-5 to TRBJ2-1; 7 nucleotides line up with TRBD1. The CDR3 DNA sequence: TGTGCTAGTGGTTCGCGGACAGGCCCAGGGTCCAATGAGCAGTTCTTC. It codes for CASGSRTGPGSNEQFF. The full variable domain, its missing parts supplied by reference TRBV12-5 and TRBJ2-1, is DARVTQTPRHKVTEMGQEVTMRCQPILGHNTVFWYRQTMMQGLELLAYFRNRAPLDDSGMPKDRFSAEMPDATLATLKIQPSEPRDSAVYFCASGSRTGPGSNEQFFGPGTRLTVL.